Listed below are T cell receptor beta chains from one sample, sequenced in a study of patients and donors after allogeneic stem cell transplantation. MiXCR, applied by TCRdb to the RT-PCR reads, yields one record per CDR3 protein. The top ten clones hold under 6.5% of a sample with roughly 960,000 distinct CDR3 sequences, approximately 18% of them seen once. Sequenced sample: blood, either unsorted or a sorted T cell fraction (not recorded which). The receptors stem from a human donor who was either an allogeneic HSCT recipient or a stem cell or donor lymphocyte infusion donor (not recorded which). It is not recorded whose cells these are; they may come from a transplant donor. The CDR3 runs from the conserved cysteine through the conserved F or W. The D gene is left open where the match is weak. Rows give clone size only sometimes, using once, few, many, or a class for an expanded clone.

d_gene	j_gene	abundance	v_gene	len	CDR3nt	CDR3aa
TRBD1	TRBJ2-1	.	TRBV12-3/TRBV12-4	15	TGTGCCAGCAGAGGGGACAGGGGCCCCTACAATGAGCAGTTCTTC	CASRGDRGPYNEQFF
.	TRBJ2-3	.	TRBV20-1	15	TGCAGTGCTAGCGGCCCCTCAGCTCCCACAGATACGCAGTATTTT	CSASGPSAPTDTQYF
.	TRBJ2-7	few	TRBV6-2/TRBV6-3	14	TGTGCCAGCAGTTTCGGGGACACCTCCTACGAGCAGTACTTC	CASSFGDTSYEQYF
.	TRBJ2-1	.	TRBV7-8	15	TGTGCCAGCAGCTTGGACCTAATTCATAACAATGAGCAGTTCTTC	CASSLDLIHNNEQFF
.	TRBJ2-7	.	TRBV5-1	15	TGCGCCAGCAGCTTGGGGCAGCCTTTTGCCTACGAGCAGTACTTC	CASSLGQPFAYEQYF
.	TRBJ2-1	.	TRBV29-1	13	TGCAGCGGGACCACCAGCTCCTACAATGAGCAGTTCTTC	CSGTTSSYNEQFF
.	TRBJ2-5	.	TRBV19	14	TGTGCCAGTGCCGACGGACACACCCAAGAGACCCAGTACTTC	CASADGHTQETQYF
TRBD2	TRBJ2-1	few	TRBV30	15	TGTGCCTGGGTTACTAGCGGGAGTACCTACAATGAGCAGTTCTTC	CAWVTSGSTYNEQFF
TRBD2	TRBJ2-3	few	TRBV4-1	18	TGCGCCAGCAGCCAAGATCCTGGTCTAGCGGGGATCACAGATACGCAGTATTTT	CASSQDPGLAGITDTQYF
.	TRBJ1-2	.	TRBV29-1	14	TGCAGCGCCGCCACAGGGCCCCTGAACTATGGCTACACCTTC	CSAATGPLNYGYTF
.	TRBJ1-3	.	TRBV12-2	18	TGTGCAAGTCGCTCCACTCGGACGAGGGCCTACTCTGGAAACACCATATATTTT	CASRSTRTRAYSGNTIYF
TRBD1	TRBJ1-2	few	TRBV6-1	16	TGTGCCAGCAGTGAAGCCGGGACAGGGCGGGACTATGGCTACACCTTC	CASSEAGTGRDYGYTF
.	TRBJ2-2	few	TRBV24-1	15	TGTGCCACCATAGCCGGGGGGCCATACACCGGGGAGCTGTTTTTT	CATIAGGPYTGELFF
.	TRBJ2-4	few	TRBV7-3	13	TGTGCCAGCAGCTTAAGTGGGACCGACATTCAGTACTTC	CASSLSGTDIQYF
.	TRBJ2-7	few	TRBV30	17	TGTGCCTGGAGTGTTGGAAGGACCCACCCGGGGCTTAACGAGCAGTACTTC	CAWSVGRTHPGLNEQYF
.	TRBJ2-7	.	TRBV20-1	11	TGCAGTGCCTCGTCAGGGAAGGAGCAGTACTTC	CSASSGKEQYF
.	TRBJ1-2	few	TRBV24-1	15	TGTGCCACCGAATCAACTACAGGGCCCCACTATGGCTACACCTTC	CATESTTGPHYGYTF
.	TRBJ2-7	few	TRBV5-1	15	TGCGCCAGCAGCTCTGACCCCACCCCTACCTACGAGCAGTACTTC	CASSSDPTPTYEQYF
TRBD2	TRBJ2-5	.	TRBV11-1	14	TGTGCCAGCAGCTCGGCTAGCGGGGTCCTAACCCAGTACTTC	CASSSASGVLTQYF
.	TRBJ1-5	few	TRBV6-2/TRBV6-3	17	TGTGCCAGCAGTTACGAGCAGGGTGGATATAGCAATCAGCCCCAGCATTTT	CASSYEQGGYSNQPQHF
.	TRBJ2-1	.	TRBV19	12	TGTGCCAGTAGTATTGATGTCAATGAGCAGTTCTTC	CASSIDVNEQFF
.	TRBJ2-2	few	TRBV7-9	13	TGTGCTCCTGCTAGCGCTAAGTCCGGGGAGCTGTTTTTT	CAPASAKSGELFF
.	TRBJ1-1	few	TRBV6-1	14	TGTGCCAGCAGTGACTTGACTGAGAACACTGAAGCTTTCTTT	CASSDLTENTEAFF
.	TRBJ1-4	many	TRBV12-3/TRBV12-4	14	TGTGCCAGCAGTTCCCGGGCAACTAATGAAAAACTGTTTTTT	CASSSRATNEKLFF
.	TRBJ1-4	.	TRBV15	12	TGTGCCACCAGCAGCCTTAATGAAAAACTGTTTTTT	CATSSLNEKLFF
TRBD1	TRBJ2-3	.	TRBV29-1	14	TGCAGCGGTGGGACAGGCGGCAGCACAGATACGCAGTATTTT	CSGGTGGSTDTQYF
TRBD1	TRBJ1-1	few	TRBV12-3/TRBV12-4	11	TGTGCCAACAGGGGGCATGGTGAAGCTTTCTTT	CANRGHGEAFF
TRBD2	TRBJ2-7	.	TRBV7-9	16	TGTGCCAGCAGCCCCCGAGGGGACGGGGAGGGGTACGAGCAGTACTTC	CASSPRGDGEGYEQYF
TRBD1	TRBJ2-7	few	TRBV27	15	TGTGCCAGCAGTTCATCCGGGACAGGGCATTACGAGCAGTACTTC	CASSSSGTGHYEQYF
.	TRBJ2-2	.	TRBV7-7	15	TGTGCCAGCAGCTTCTCCAGGGGAACAACCGGGGAGCTGTTTTTT	CASSFSRGTTGELFF
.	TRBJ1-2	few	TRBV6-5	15	TGTGCCAGCAGTTACTCGACGCCCAGGACTGCTGGCTACACCTTC	CASSYSTPRTAGYTF
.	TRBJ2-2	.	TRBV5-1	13	TGCGCCAGCAGCTCTTTTACGGGCGGGGAGCTGTTTTTT	CASSSFTGGELFF
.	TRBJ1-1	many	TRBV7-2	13	TGTGCCAGCAGCTTAGTCGTTCGGGGGCAAGCTTTCTTT	CASSLVVRGQAFF
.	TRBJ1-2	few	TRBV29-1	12	TGCAGCGTTGAAAGCAGGATTGATGGCTACACCTTC	CSVESRIDGYTF
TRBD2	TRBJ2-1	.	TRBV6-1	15	TGTGCCAGCAGTGCTAGCGGGGGGGCAATGGATGAGCAGTTCTTC	CASSASGGAMDEQFF
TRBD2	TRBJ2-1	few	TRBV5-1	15	TGCGCCAGCAGCGCCCGGACTAGCGGGGCTAATGAGCAGTTCTTC	CASSARTSGANEQFF
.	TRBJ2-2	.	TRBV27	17	TGTGCCAGCAGTTTGATAGGGACACCGAACCCCGGGGGGGAGCTGTTTTTT	CASSLIGTPNPGGELFF